Listed here are 26 T cell receptor beta chains from one sample, sequenced in a study of blood T cell repertoires in COVID-19. The repertoire was sequenced with immunoSEQ multiplex PCR; TCRdb's copy has only in-frame clones and lacks some. This sample has around 250,000 clones; around 81% occur once, and the top ten carry approximately 4.4%. Sequenced: peripheral blood. Receptor source: a man in his forties or fifties with active or convalescent COVID-19.

This chain uses TRBV13 with TRBJ2-7; the D gene is possibly TRBD1 (7 bases). Trimming cost V 7 bases and J 0 bases, with 16 bases left between them. There are 15 residues in the CDR3. Germline loops: CDR1 PRHDT, CDR2 FYEKMQ (reference sequence). The CDR3 sequence: CASTQGGGISYEQYF. CDR3 bases: TGTGCCAGCACCCAGGGGGGCGGAATCTCCTACGAGCAGTACTTC.

The rearrangement joins TRBV10-3 to TRBJ2-3; weak D call: TRBD2 (7 bases). The germline V and J ends were trimmed by 8 bases and 0 bases, with 18 bases remaining between them. The germline gives CDR1 ENHRY, CDR2 SYGVKD. The CDR3 runs 16 residues. Here the CDR3 DNA reads TGTGCCATCTCCTTAGGGGGGGGGCGGAGCACAGATACGCAGTATTTT. Protein product: CAISLGGGRSTDTQYF.

In DNA, the CDR3 is TGTGCCTGGAGTGAGAGTGTTCACGAAAAACTGTTTTTT. It translates to CAWSESVHEKLFF. The chain links TRBV30 to TRBJ1-4; D gene ambiguous. Germline-derived CDR1 and CDR2 are GTSNPN and SVGIG (reference sequence). CDR3 size: 13 residues. Trimming cost V 1 base and J 8 bases, with 11 bases left between them.

This chain connects TRBV7-9 to TRBJ1-1, with 8 bases lining up with TRBD1. The germline V gene has CDR1 SEHNR and CDR2 FQNEAQ (reference sequence). This CDR3 spans 13 amino acids. The trim removed 5 bases at V and 4 bases at J, leaving 3 bases unmatched. The CDR3 loop reads CASSQGAGTEAFF. The CDR3 DNA follows: TGTGCCAGCAGCCAGGGGGCGGGCACTGAAGCTTTCTTT.

CDR3 amino acids: CASSFGQGNEQFF. The CDR3 region has the DNA TGTGCCAGCAGCTTTGGGCAGGGTAATGAGCAGTTCTTC. V gene TRBV7-2 combines with J gene TRBJ2-1; a possible D gene is TRBD1 (5 bases). V was pared by 3 bases and J by 7 bases, with 10 bases between. The CDR3 has 13 residues. Germline lookup yields CDR1 SGHTA and CDR2 FQGNSA.

The CDR3 bases are TGTGCCTGGAGTTCTGACAGGTTACAACCCCAGCATTTT. Its protein is CAWSSDRLQPQHF. The genes are TRBV30 and TRBJ1-5; possible D gene TRBD1, 6 bases. CDR3 length: 13 amino acids. Between the trimmed V and J ends, which lost 2 bases and 10 bases, there was a span of 15 bases. Germline assignment: CDR1 GTSNPN and CDR2 SVGIG (reference sequence).

This chain joins TRBV6-1 and TRBJ2-7; D is possibly TRBD1 (7 bases). The CDR3 totals 16 residues. The V gene's germline CDR1 is MNHNS and CDR2 SASEGT. V was clipped by 2 bases and J by 1 base, with 15 bases between them. The CDR3 reads CASSELGGQFSYEQYF. The CDR3 DNA reads TGTGCCAGCAGTGAACTGGGGGGACAGTTTTCCTACGAGCAGTACTTC.

As regards this clone: This sample also contains other DNA sequences that code for the same CDR3. The chain carries TRBV7-2 and TRBJ2-5, with 11 bases identical to TRBD1. Germline CDR1 reads SGHTA; CDR2 reads FQGNSA. With 5 bases clipped from V and 5 bases from J, the junction kept 7 bases outside the gene matches. CDR3 length: 15 amino acids. The CDR3 reads CASSPDRGRQETQYF. The CDR3 DNA is TGTGCCAGCAGCCCGGACAGGGGGCGTCAGGAGACCCAGTACTTC. The variable domain in full, completed from reference TRBV7-2 and TRBJ2-5, reads GAGVSQSPSNKVTEKGKDVELRCDPISGHTALYWYRQSLGQGLEFLIYFQGNSAPDKSGLPSDRFSAERTGGSVSTLTIQRTQQEDSAVYLCASSPDRGRQETQYFGPGTRLLVL.

This sequence joins TRBV5-1 and TRBJ1-1, with TRBD1 matching 7 bases. J lost 3 bases, V lost 1 base, and 6 bases had no gene match. The CDR3 sequence is 15 residues long. The germline V gene encodes CDR1 SGHRS and CDR2 YFSETQ. Here the CDR3 reads CASSLRTGKDTEAFF. The CDR3 nucleotides are TGCGCCAGCAGCTTGAGGACAGGCAAGGACACTGAAGCTTTCTTT.

The rearrangement uses TRBV2 and TRBJ2-5; TRBD1 matches at 8 bases. Unmatched junction bases numbered 8, after V lost 7 bases and J lost 1 base. The CDR3 covers 15 residues. The germline CDR1 and CDR2 sequences are SNHLY and FYNNEI. The CDR3 sequence is CASTWTGSSQETQYF. In nucleotides, the CDR3 is TGTGCCAGCACCTGGACAGGGAGTAGCCAAGAGACCCAGTACTTC. The full variable domain, completed using reference TRBV2 and TRBJ2-5, is EPEVTQTPSHQVTQMGQEVILRCVPISNHLYFYWYRQILGQKVEFLVSFYNNEISEKSEIFDDQFSVERPDGSNFTLKIRSTKLEDSAMYFCASTWTGSSQETQYFGPGTRLLVL.

This clone was detected once. This sequence joins TRBV2 and TRBJ2-6; 7 bases match TRBD1. The ends lost 6 bases at V and 0 bases at J; junction bases unmatched: 2. CDR3 size: 15 residues. The germline gives CDR1 SNHLY, CDR2 FYNNEI. The CDR3, as DNA: TGTGCCAGCAGAGGGGACAGCTCTGGGGCCAACGTCCTGACTTTC. The encoded protein is CASRGDSSGANVLTF.

The rearrangement uses TRBV7-8 and TRBJ1-6; D gene uncertain. The germline CDR1 and CDR2 sequences are SGHVS and FQNEAQ. The V end was cut by 5 bases, the J end by 11 bases, with 13 bases between. This CDR3 spans 13 amino acids. The CDR3 region is CASSPSERTPLHF. DNA for the CDR3: TGTGCCAGCAGCCCTAGTGAGAGGACACCCCTCCACTTT.

The chain has TRBV7-9 and TRBJ1-1; possible D gene TRBD1, 5 bases. The CDR3 consists of 14 residues. V lost 1 base and J 4 bases, leaving 10 bases between the germline ends. The germline V gene encodes CDR1 SEHNR and CDR2 FQNEAQ (reference sequence). CDR3 region: CASSLVRGSTEAFF. CDR3 in DNA: TGTGCCAGCAGCTTAGTAAGGGGCTCCACTGAAGCTTTCTTT.

This sequence joins TRBV7-8 and TRBJ2-5; TRBD1 matches 8 bases. The germline V gene encodes CDR1 SGHVS and CDR2 FQNEAQ. The CDR3 contains 13 residues. V lost 5 bases, J lost 4 bases, and 3 bases stayed unmatched. The CDR3 loop is CASSKDRGETQYF. CDR3 nucleotide sequence: TGTGCCAGCAGCAAAGACAGGGGAGAGACCCAGTACTTC.

The chain joins TRBV7-2 to TRBJ1-4; D remains unclear. Germline V CDR1 and CDR2: SGHTA, FQGNSA. This CDR3 has 15 residues. V lost 5 bases to trimming and J lost 5 bases, with 15 bases between them. The DNA of the CDR3 is TGTGCCAGCAGCCATTCGGGGTTCAGAAATGAAAAACTGTTTTTT. Its protein is CASSHSGFRNEKLFF.

The sample holds a few counts of this clone. The genes are TRBV5-6 and TRBJ2-3; a possible D gene is TRBD1 (6 bases). V dropped 6 bases and J dropped 0 bases, with 11 bases sitting between them. The V gene's germline CDR1 is SGHDT and CDR2 YYEEEE. The CDR3 totals 14 residues. CDR3 DNA sequence: TGTGCCAGCACCAGGGGATTTAGCACAGATACGCAGTATTTT. Protein: CASTRGFSTDTQYF. Looking up the rest from reference TRBV5-6 and TRBJ2-3 gives the full variable domain: DAGVTQSPTHLIKTRGQQVTLRCSPKSGHDTVSWYQQALGQGPQFIFQYYEEEERQRGNFPDRFSGHQFPNYSSELNVNALLLGDSALYLCASTRGFSTDTQYFGPGTRLTVL.

This chain joins TRBV7-6 and TRBJ1-1; D perhaps matches TRBD1 (5 bases). V lost 7 bases and J lost 5, with 26 bases in between. The CDR3 is 17 residues long. CDR1 SGHVS and CDR2 FNYEAQ come from the germline V gene. CDR3 nucleotides: TGTGCCAGCACGCCCCCCCGCTTAAGGGGCGGATGGACTGAAGCTTTCTTT. Protein product: CASTPPRLRGGWTEAFF.

The CDR3 spells CASSLSGIRRGLGEKLFF. CDR3 nucleotide sequence: TGTGCCAGCAGTTTAAGCGGTATTCGAAGGGGACTGGGTGAAAAACTGTTTTTT. V and J are TRBV28 and TRBJ1-4; D is possibly TRBD1 (5 bases). The V end was cut by 2 bases, the J end by 7 bases, with 23 bases between. CDR1 and CDR2 (germline): MDHEN, SYDVKM. The CDR3 covers 18 residues.

This clone was seen ten or more times. The chain is built from TRBV5-1 and TRBJ1-5; 10 bases fit TRBD1. The germline gives CDR1 SGHRS, CDR2 YFSETQ. The ends lost 4 bases at V and 4 bases at J; junction bases unmatched: 5. The CDR3 covers 15 residues. The CDR3 DNA is TGCGCCAGCAGCCCCGGACAGGGGGGGAATCAGCCCCAGCATTTT. It is translated as CASSPGQGGNQPQHF.

The chain joins TRBV4-2 to TRBJ1-1, with 8 nucleotides matching TRBD1. The J segment lost 5 bases and the V segment lost 4 bases, leaving 6 bases of the junction unmatched. CDR3 length: 14 amino acids. Germline V gives CDR1 LGHNA, CDR2 YNFKEQ. CDR3 DNA: TGTGCCAGCAGCCGCGGACAGGGAGGTACTGAAGCTTTCTTT. Encoded protein: CASSRGQGGTEAFF.

The chain is built from TRBV5-5 and TRBJ2-7, with 8 bases fitting TRBD2. This CDR3 is 16 amino acids long. CDR1 is SGHKS and CDR2 is YYEKEE in the germline V gene (reference sequence). V was clipped by 4 bases and J by 3 bases; unmatched bases: 12. This CDR3 is CASSGSGAAPYYEQYF. CDR3 DNA: TGTGCCAGCAGCGGTAGCGGGGCCGCCCCTTACTACGAGCAGTACTTC.

V and J are TRBV18 and TRBJ1-5; weak D call: TRBD1 (6 bases). This CDR3 is built from 14 residues. Trimming cost V 3 bases and J 7 bases, with 13 bases left between them. Germline values: CDR1 KGHSH, CDR2 LQKENI. The CDR3 DNA sequence: TGTGCCAGCTCACCGGGGGCGGGGGGCCAGCCCCAGCATTTT. The encoded protein is CASSPGAGGQPQHF.

The chain has TRBV30 and TRBJ2-3; possibly TRBD1 for D (5 bases). The germline V gene has CDR1 GTSNPN and CDR2 SVGIG (reference sequence). This CDR3 spans 12 amino acids. The CDR3 here is CAIRELVDTQYF. The DNA for the CDR3 is TGTGCGATCAGGGAATTAGTAGATACGCAGTATTTT.

This chain links TRBV5-4 with TRBJ1-2, with 8 bases identical to TRBD1. CDR1 and CDR2 from the germline V gene are SGHNT and YYREEE (reference sequence). The CDR3 loop spans 15 amino acids. The V segment lost 2 bases and the J segment 4 bases; nucleotides outside the gene matches: 7. The CDR3 protein is CASSLGTDRVYGYTF. Written as DNA, the CDR3 is TGTGCCAGCAGCTTAGGGACGGACAGGGTCTATGGCTACACCTTC. Variable domain in full (rest from reference TRBV5-4 and TRBJ1-2): ETGVTQSPTHLIKTRGQQVTLRCSSQSGHNTVSWYQQALGQGPQFIFQYYREEENGRGNFPPRFSGLQFPNYSSELNVNALELDDSALYLCASSLGTDRVYGYTFGSGTRLTVV.

V and J are TRBV5-1 and TRBJ2-1; 11 nucleotides agree with TRBD1. The V segment lost 4 bases and the J segment 7 bases; nucleotides outside the gene matches: 10. CDR1 is SGHRS, CDR2 YFSETQ, per germline. This CDR3 comprises 16 residues. CDR3 region: CASSLAPGQGGNEQFF. CDR3 DNA sequence: TGCGCCAGCAGCCTGGCTCCGGGACAGGGGGGGAATGAGCAGTTCTTC.

The V call is TRBV30, the J call TRBJ1-2; 9 bases agree with TRBD1. V lost 2 bases and J lost 1; bases outside the gene matches: 8. The germline gives CDR1 GTSNPN, CDR2 SVGIG (reference sequence). The CDR3 has 16 residues. CDR3 protein: CAWSPGQGLFNYGYTF. The CDR3 DNA reads as TGTGCCTGGAGTCCGGGACAGGGACTCTTTAACTATGGCTACACCTTC.